What follows is one T cell receptor beta chain and its context. The antigen this receptor binds is unknown. Base qualities are not recorded, but no much larger clone differs from it by a single base. Library method: the immunoSEQ multiplex PCR assay. RNA was extracted from all samples and reverse transcribed into cDNA, which served as template for TCR sequencing. SuperScript III was used to make first-strand cDNA, primed with a 2:1 mix of oligo-dT and random hexamers. A synthetic immune receptor repertoire was used to gauge amplification bias, and whatever bias remained was removed computationally. In the source study's methods: Raw reads were preprocessed to remove errors, and CDR3 was defined by IMGT conventions from the conserved cysteine to phenylalanine. To get clonality, Shannon entropy was normalized by log2 of the number of productive unique TCRs and the result was subtracted from 1. Whether scalp clones were CD4 or CD8 was inferred by matching scalp TCRbeta sequences against CD4 and CD8 repertoires sorted from blood. In TCRdb, the immuneACCESS table is reduced to in-frame sequences with V and J assigned. These tables do not hold every clone; where another copy was compared, an unresolved V gene accounts for under half, and the others remain unexplained. Clone size and V and J calls were adopted from that table, with D and trimming inferred from the DNA. This sample has about 190,000 clones in its table, and around 56% of those were observed once. 0.69% of the sample lies in the top ten.

This record comes from a study of CD8+ T cells in alopecia areata (dated by TCRdb to between 2017 and 2018). In the study overall: Treated patients were enrolled in an open-label pilot trial of oral tofacitinib, 5 to 10 mg twice daily, for moderate-to-severe alopecia areata. Biopsies were taken from tofacitinib-treated patients at baseline and again at 4 and 24 weeks into treatment, and several of those patients also had a later scalp biopsy. On the human side, TCRbeta sequencing was run on scalp tissue and on sorted CD4+ and CD8+ peripheral blood T cells from healthy controls and from alopecia areata patients with either patchy or totalis/universalis disease. Clonality in the scalp was compared among normal scalp (n=4), patchy alopecia areata scalp (n=8), and alopecia totalis/universalis scalp (n=8). RNA was extracted with the PAXgene miRNA kit for fixed scalp, the miRNeasy kit for PBMCs, and the RNeasy kit for mouse skin. To study T cell clonal expansion in alopecia areata, the researchers applied high-throughput TCRbeta sequencing to both the C3H/HeJ mouse model and human patients. TCRbeta CDR3 regions were amplified by immunoSEQ multiplex PCR with 35 Vbeta forward and 13 Jbeta reverse primers. Tofacitinib was given for 6 to 18 months, followed by 6 months of follow-up off drug to assess delayed response and recurrence. Disease severity in treated patients was measured with the SALT score, which quantifies the percentage of affected scalp surface area. What the study reported, not specific to this receptor: Many expanded lesional clones persisted in scalp and blood during tofacitinib treatment, which may partly explain relapse after stopping treatment. Shared TCR sequences between patients were less evident than in mice, which may be partly attributable to HLA diversity in the patient population. Lesional scalp, especially in alopecia totalis/universalis, showed higher clonality and more expanded CD8+ clones than normal scalp, suggesting antigenic drive. Resident alphabeta T cells in normal human skin are also sequenced, complicating scalp TCR repertoire analysis, unlike mouse skin dominated by gammadelta T cells. Because the treated cohort was small and included a single nonresponder, larger studies are needed to assess links between baseline CD8+ expansion and response. Tofacitinib significantly lowered scalp clonality and the number of expanded CD8+ clones among the top 100 scalp clones.

Taken from the germline V gene (reference sequence), the CDR1 and CDR2 loops are LNHNV and YYDKDF. The CDR3 spans 12 residues, from the cysteine through the phenylalanine. The retained sequence is limited to the CDR3, 36 bases, with the frame set at the first base. Trimming removed 1 base from V and 5 bases from J, leaving 6 bases between the germline ends. The time point label corresponds to: approximately 4 weeks on oral tofacitinib. Sample treatment or condition, as interpreted from the label and publication: oral pan-JAK inhibitor, 5-10 mg twice daily. Peripheral blood and lesional scalp punch biopsies were obtained from patients with alopecia areata. PBMCs were isolated by density centrifugation and stained for CD3, CD4 and CD8, after which CD4+ and CD8+ T cells were sorted on a FACSAria.

The source material was CD4+ T cells sorted from blood, sampled at week 4, from a patient treated with tofacitinib. This receptor was taken from a human donor with alopecia areata. The rearrangement joined TRBV15 to TRBJ2-7, with the identity of the D gene unclear. The DNA sequence is given as TGTGCCACCAGCAGAGGATTAGACGAGCAGTACTTC. Protein translation: CATSRGLDEQYF.